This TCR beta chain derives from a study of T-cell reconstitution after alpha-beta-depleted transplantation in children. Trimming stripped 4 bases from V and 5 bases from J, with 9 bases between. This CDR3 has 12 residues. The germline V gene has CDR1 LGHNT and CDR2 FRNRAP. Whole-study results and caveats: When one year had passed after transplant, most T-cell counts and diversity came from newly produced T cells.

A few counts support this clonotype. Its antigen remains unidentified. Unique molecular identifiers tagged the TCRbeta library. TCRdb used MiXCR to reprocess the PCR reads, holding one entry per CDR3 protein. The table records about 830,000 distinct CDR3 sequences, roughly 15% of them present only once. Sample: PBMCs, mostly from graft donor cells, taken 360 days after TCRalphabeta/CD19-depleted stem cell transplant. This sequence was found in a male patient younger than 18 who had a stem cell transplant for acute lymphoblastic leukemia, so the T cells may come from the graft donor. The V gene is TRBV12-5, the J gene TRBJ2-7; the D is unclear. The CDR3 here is CASGWPLNEQYF. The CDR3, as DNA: TGTGCTAGTGGTTGGCCCCTCAACGAGCAGTACTTC.